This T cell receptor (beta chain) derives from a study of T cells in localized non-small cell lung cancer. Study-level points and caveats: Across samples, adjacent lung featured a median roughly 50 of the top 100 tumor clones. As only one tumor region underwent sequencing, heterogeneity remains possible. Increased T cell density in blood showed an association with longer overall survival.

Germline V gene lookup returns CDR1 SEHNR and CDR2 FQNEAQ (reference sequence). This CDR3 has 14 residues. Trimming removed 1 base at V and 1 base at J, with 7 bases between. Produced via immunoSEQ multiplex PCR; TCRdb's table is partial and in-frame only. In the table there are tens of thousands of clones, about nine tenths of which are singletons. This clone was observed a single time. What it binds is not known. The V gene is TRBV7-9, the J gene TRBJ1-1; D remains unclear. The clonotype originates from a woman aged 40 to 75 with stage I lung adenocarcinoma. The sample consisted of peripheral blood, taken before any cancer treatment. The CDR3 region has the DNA TGTGCCAGCAGCTTAGTCATTGAGAACACTGAAGCTTTCTTT. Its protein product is CASSLVIENTEAFF.